The present entry profiles one T cell receptor (beta chain) with its context. Its antigen remains unknown. The V end lost 4 bases, the J end lost 5 bases, and 18 bases lay between the germline ends. The CDR3 extends over 15 amino acids. Germline V gene lookup returns CDR1 LGHNA and CDR2 YSLEER. The data are from a study of cytomegalovirus exposure and HLA in healthy donors. PCR involved 60 Vbeta and 13 Jbeta primers. Using immunoSEQ multiplex PCR, the repertoire was profiled, and TCRdb retains in-frame clones only, with some absent. Of 150,000 to 200,000 clones listed, around 79% are singletons. Study conclusions and caveats: Excluded were some V segments that proved indistinguishable, including TRBV6-2 and TRBV6-3.

This rearrangement joins TRBV4-3 to TRBJ2-7, with D uncertain. This clonotype was obtained from a woman aged 50 to 60 in good health and CMV-seronegative. Source material: PBMCs. CDR3 DNA: TGCGCCAGCAGCCTCGAGTGGGCCTGGGTCCACGAGCAGTACTTC. Translation gives CASSLEWAWVHEQYF.